Below, 20 T cell receptor beta chains from the same sample are listed, as sequenced in a study of blood T cell repertoires in COVID-19. The method was immunoSEQ multiplex PCR; TCRdb's version includes in-frame clones alone and lacks a portion of them. The sample carries some 150,000 clones, around 83% recorded once. The material sequenced was peripheral blood. The receptor set was obtained from a woman aged 80 or over with acute or convalescent COVID-19.

V is TRBV19 and J is TRBJ1-5; D uncertain. Germline CDR1 reads LNHDA; CDR2 reads SQIVND (reference sequence). Trimming took off 7 bases at V and 0 bases at J, with 10 bases between the two ends. CDR3 length equals 14 residues. CDR3 sequence: CASTPGYSNQPQHF. The CDR3 coding sequence is TGTGCCAGTACCCCAGGATATAGCAATCAGCCCCAGCATTTT.

V and J are TRBV6-5 and TRBJ2-3, with 7 bases lining up with TRBD2. This CDR3 has 15 residues. The J segment lost 3 bases and the V segment lost 8 bases, leaving 11 bases of the junction unmatched. Germline values: CDR1 MNHEY, CDR2 SVGAGI. The CDR3, as DNA: TGTGCCAGCGGCTCCGGGGGGACGCGGACAGATACGCAGTATTTT. This codes for CASGSGGTRTDTQYF.

The genes are TRBV2 and TRBJ1-6; 8 nucleotides match TRBD1. The trim removed 5 bases at V and 6 bases at J, leaving 6 bases unmatched. The germline gives CDR1 SNHLY, CDR2 FYNNEI. This CDR3 is built from 15 residues. CDR3: CASSLTTGANSPLHF. DNA of the CDR3: TGTGCCAGCAGTTTGACGACAGGGGCTAATTCACCCCTCCACTTT. Using reference TRBV2 and TRBJ1-6 for the parts outside the CDR3, the full variable domain is EPEVTQTPSHQVTQMGQEVILRCVPISNHLYFYWYRQILGQKVEFLVSFYNNEISEKSEIFDDQFSVERPDGSNFTLKIRSTKLEDSAMYFCASSLTTGANSPLHFGNGTRLTVT.

V gene TRBV27 combines with J gene TRBJ2-3; 8 bases line up with TRBD2. The CDR3 is 16 residues long. The V gene's germline CDR1 is MNHEY and CDR2 SMNVEV (reference sequence). The V gene end was trimmed by 6 bases and the J gene end by 4 bases; junction bases not matched to a gene: 12. CDR3 nucleotides: TGTGCCAGCAGCCTAACTTCGGGCGGGAGGTCAGATACGCAGTATTTT. Its translation: CASSLTSGGRSDTQYF.

Here the CDR3 reads CASSLSATRRGEQYF. The CDR3 coding sequence is TGTGCCAGCAGTTTATCTGCCACCCGGAGGGGCGAGCAGTACTTC. The chain uses TRBV27 and TRBJ2-7; maybe TRBD2 (6 bases). The CDR3 has 15 amino acids. V lost 0 bases to trimming and J lost 6 bases, with 15 bases between them. Germline lookup yields CDR1 MNHEY and CDR2 SMNVEV (reference sequence).

The chain employs TRBV30 and TRBJ2-1; 11 bases agree with TRBD2. The CDR3 totals 15 residues. CDR1 is GTSNPN, CDR2 SVGIG, per germline (reference sequence). The CDR3 loop reads CARTGVAGGSNEQFF. In DNA form, the CDR3 reads TGTGCACGGACCGGCGTAGCGGGGGGGAGCAATGAGCAGTTCTTC.

The chain combines TRBV27 with TRBJ1-1, with D unresolved. Germline V CDR1 and CDR2: MNHEY, SMNVEV (reference sequence). CDR3 size: 14 residues. Trimming shortened V by 0 bases and J by 4 bases, and 9 bases separated the two germline ends. CDR3 nucleotide sequence: TGTGCCAGCAGTTTATCGATCGGGATCACTGAAGCTTTCTTT. It codes for CASSLSIGITEAFF.

This chain connects TRBV7-6 to TRBJ2-5, with TRBD1 matching over 11 bases. The length of the CDR3 is 16 residues. V was pared by 0 bases and J by 7 bases, with 7 bases of the junction left unmatched. Germline V lookup: CDR1 SGHVS, CDR2 FNYEAQ. CDR3 amino acids: CASSLAGQGVRGTQYF. For the CDR3, the DNA is TGTGCCAGCAGCTTAGCGGGACAGGGGGTGAGGGGGACCCAGTACTTC.

The gene calls are TRBV27 and TRBJ2-5, with 7 nucleotides matching TRBD2. The CDR3 totals 14 residues. The J segment lost 6 bases and the V segment lost 3 bases, leaving 7 bases of the junction unmatched. Germline V lookup: CDR1 MNHEY, CDR2 SMNVEV (reference sequence). DNA for the CDR3: TGTGCCAGCAGTTTTTTGGGGAGGGTCAAGACCCAGTACTTC. It translates to CASSFLGRVKTQYF.

The V gene is TRBV5-8, the J gene TRBJ1-5; 9 bases line up with TRBD1. Per germline, CDR1 SGHTS and CDR2 YDEGEE. Unmatched junction bases numbered 5, after V lost 5 bases and J lost 2 bases. CDR3 length equals 15 residues. The CDR3 loop reads CASRAGQGRNQPQHF. The CDR3 DNA sequence: TGTGCCAGCAGGGCGGGACAGGGCCGCAATCAGCCCCAGCATTTT. The entire variable domain, with the rest obtained from reference TRBV5-8 and TRBJ1-5, is as follows: EAGVTQSPTHLIKTRGQQATLRCSPISGHTSVYWYQQALGLGLQFLLWYDEGEERNRGNFPPRFSGRQFPNYSSELNVNALELEDSALYLCASRAGQGRNQPQHFGDGTRLSIL.

V and J are TRBV28 and TRBJ1-3; 10 bases agree with TRBD1. Germline values: CDR1 MDHEN, CDR2 SYDVKM. This CDR3 comprises 15 residues. V lost 5 bases and J lost 3; bases outside the gene matches: 4. DNA of the CDR3: TGTGCCAGCAGTCGACAGGGGGCTGGTGGAAACACCATATATTTT. Protein sequence: CASSRQGAGGNTIYF.

The V gene is TRBV20-1, the J gene TRBJ2-3; no clear D. Germline V gene sequence: CDR1 DFQATT, CDR2 SNEGSKA (reference sequence). The CDR3 runs to 10 residues. The CDR3 bases are TGCAGCGGAGAGAGGGATACGCAGTATTTT. Residues: CSGERDTQYF.

The chain couples TRBV15 to TRBJ2-6, with D possibly being TRBD1 (5 bases). Germline V gene data show CDR1 as LNHNV and CDR2 as YYDKDF (reference sequence). V shed 1 base and J shed 2 bases, with 9 bases lying between them. This CDR3 contains 16 residues. The CDR3 bases are TGTGCCACCAGCAGAGGGTTAGGGGCTGGGGCCAACGTCCTGACTTTC. Translating it yields CATSRGLGAGANVLTF.

This clone has more than one count but fewer than ten. The genes are TRBV6-1 and TRBJ2-7; D gene unclear. Germline CDR1 reads MNHNS; CDR2 reads SASEGT. The CDR3 length is 16 residues. Trimming cost V 1 base and J 1 base, with 14 bases left between them. The chain's CDR3 is CASSEDSIMTSYEQYF. The CDR3 DNA reads as TGTGCCAGCAGTGAAGACAGCATAATGACATCCTACGAGCAGTACTTC.

V and J are TRBV21-1 and TRBJ1-5; the table names TRBD1, a call not compared with the DNA. TRBV21-1 is deemed a pseudogene. This CDR3 has 16 amino acids. This chain's CDR3 is CASSTKTGVNNQPQHF. The CDR3 DNA reads as TGTGCCAGCAGCACAAAGACAGGGGTGAACAATCAGCCCCAGCATTTT.

CDR3 loop: CASSYNTGTGGYTF. CDR3 sequence (DNA): TGTGCCAGCAGTTATAACACCGGGACAGGTGGCTACACCTTC. The gene calls are TRBV27 and TRBJ1-2, with 8 bases matching TRBD1. The CDR3 has 14 residues. Germline V gene sequence: CDR1 MNHEY, CDR2 SMNVEV (reference sequence). Germline trimming cut 4 bases from V and 7 bases from J; bases unmatched to any gene: 8.

The V and J genes are TRBV5-1 and TRBJ1-6; 8 nucleotides line up with TRBD1. CDR1 and CDR2 from the germline V gene are SGHRS and YFSETQ. The CDR3 extends over 14 amino acids. V lost 4 bases to trimming and J lost 8 bases; unmatched junction nucleotides: 5. CDR3 sequence: CASSPDRVYSPLHF. DNA of the CDR3: TGCGCCAGCAGCCCGGACAGGGTGTATTCACCCCTCCACTTT.

This clone was counted only a few times. This sequence joins TRBV7-3 and TRBJ1-1; TRBD1 aligns across 11 bases. CDR3 length: 21 amino acids. Trimming at V came to 3 bases and at J to 1 base, leaving 19 bases not matched to a gene. CDR1 is SGHTA, CDR2 FQGTGA, per germline. CDR3 DNA sequence: TGTGCCAGCAGCTTTCAAGTGGACAGGGGGCGAGAGGGACCCGAGAACACTGAAGCTTTCTTT. Translated, it gives CASSFQVDRGREGPENTEAFF.

This clone appeared a few times. The chain joins TRBV5-6 to TRBJ1-4; D is unresolved. Trimming left V 3 bases short and J 3 bases short, with 12 bases between. This CDR3 is built from 15 residues. From germline, CDR1 is SGHDT and CDR2 YYEEEE. CDR3 DNA sequence: TGTGCCAGCAGCTCGTACGGGGTTGCTAATGAAAAACTGTTTTTT. Translated, it gives CASSSYGVANEKLFF.

V and J are TRBV6-5 and TRBJ2-5; 12 nucleotides line up with TRBD2. V lost 7 bases, J lost 5 bases, and 5 bases stayed unmatched. The CDR3 length is 14 residues. The germline V gene encodes CDR1 MNHEY and CDR2 SVGAGI. The CDR3: CASNLAGGPETQYF. CDR3 DNA: TGTGCCAGCAATCTAGCGGGAGGGCCTGAGACCCAGTACTTC.